The text below deals with one T cell receptor (beta chain). The data stem from a study of blood T cell repertoires in COVID-19. Across the study: Samples came from the United States, Italy and Spain, spanning acute and convalescent COVID-19. T cells, B-cell-depleted T cells, or PBMCs supplied cDNA or gDNA.

Seattle patient enrollment occurred during active infection, with longitudinal follow-up thereafter. The repertoire was sequenced with immunoSEQ multiplex PCR; TCRdb's copy has only in-frame clones and lacks some. In the table there are under 450,000 clones, approximately 86% of which are singletons. V lost 0 bases and J 4 bases, leaving 6 bases between the germline ends. The CDR3 is made up of 13 amino acids. The sample taken for sequencing was peripheral blood. The clonotype was recovered from an older woman with COVID-19, enrolled during active disease. The J gene is TRBJ1-2, the V gene TRBV12-3 or TRBV12-4; no clear D gene. The CDR3 DNA reads TGTGCCAGCAGTTTAGCGTCCATCTATGGCTACACCTTC. This codes for CASSLASIYGYTF.